These 17 T cell receptor beta chains were all obtained from the same sample, sequenced in a study of blood T cells in healthy people across ages. The second PCR ran about 6 to 12 cycles with a sample-barcoded 5' primer and J-beta primers. TCRdb re-derived calls from the 5' RACE reads in MiXCR, one entry per CDR3 protein. The data contain hundreds of thousands of distinct CDR3 sequences, roughly 56% of them seen just once; the ten biggest clones take up under 30%. Material: blood. These TCRs come from a man aged 35 to 55 in good health.

The chain recombines TRBV20-1 with TRBJ1-2, with D possibly being TRBD1 (5 bases). V was cut by 5 bases and J by 6 bases, with 19 bases left in between. This CDR3 has 14 amino acids. Germline V gives CDR1 DFQATT, CDR2 SNEGSKA (reference sequence). The CDR3 loop reads CSAPRPGEKNGYTF. In DNA form, the CDR3 reads TGCAGTGCTCCCCGCCCGGGGGAAAAAAATGGCTACACCTTC.

DNA of the CDR3: TGCGCCAGCAGCATAGGGACTAGCGGGGAACCCTACCAAGAGACCCAGTACTTC. It translates to CASSIGTSGEPYQETQYF. The rearrangement uses TRBV5-1 and TRBJ2-5, with TRBD2 matching over 13 bases. The CDR3 has 18 residues. V lost 4 bases and J lost 0; bases outside the gene matches: 9. Germline V lookup: CDR1 SGHRS, CDR2 YFSETQ.

V and J are TRBV10-3 and TRBJ2-3, with D unclear. The germline gives CDR1 ENHRY, CDR2 SYGVKD. The CDR3 length is 14 residues. The germline V and J ends were trimmed by 4 bases and 4 bases, with 12 bases remaining between them. The CDR3 DNA reads TGTGCCATCAGTGGTCTGTCAGGTGCAGATACGCAGTATTTT. Its translation is CAISGLSGADTQYF.

On this clonotype itself: A much larger clonotype is one base distant, so this may be a read error. The V call is TRBV5-1, the J call TRBJ2-1; tentative D call: TRBD2 (5 bases). The DNA matches TRBJ2-7 better at its end, which makes the J call doubtful. There are 13 residues in the CDR3. Germline CDR1 and CDR2: SGHRS and YFSETQ. CDR3 nucleotides: TGCGCCAGCAGCGAATCCGACTACAATGAGCAGTACTTC. This encodes CASSESDYNEQYF.

The chain uses TRBV2 and TRBJ1-2; no definite D call. Trimming shortened V by 3 bases and J by 1 base, and 12 bases separated the two germline ends. The CDR3 contains 15 residues. The germline V gene has CDR1 SNHLY and CDR2 FYNNEI. DNA for the CDR3: TGTGCCAGCAGTGATGGGTCAGGCCTTAACTATGGCTACACCTTC. Translation: CASSDGSGLNYGYTF.

This clonotype showed up just a few times. V gene TRBV12-3 or TRBV12-4 combines with J gene TRBJ2-6, with D tentatively TRBD1 (6 bases). V lost 5 bases, J lost 0 bases, and 14 bases lay in between. The CDR3 runs to 17 residues. CDR3 protein: CASSRDIQSSGANVLTF. The CDR3 nucleotides read TGTGCCAGCAGTCGGGACATCCAGAGCTCTGGGGCCAACGTCCTGACTTTC.

V is TRBV12-3 or TRBV12-4 and J is TRBJ1-2; D remains unclear. The CDR3 totals 13 residues. V was cut by 0 bases and J by 8 bases, with 10 bases left in between. CDR3: CASSLASAGGYTF. The DNA for the CDR3 is TGTGCCAGCAGTTTAGCGTCGGCAGGCGGCTACACCTTC.

V gene TRBV7-9 combines with J gene TRBJ2-6, with no clear D. Germline loops: CDR1 SEHNR, CDR2 FQNEAQ (reference sequence). V lost 6 bases and J 0 bases, leaving 9 bases between the germline ends. The CDR3 covers 15 residues. DNA for the CDR3: TGTGCCAGCAGTCCTCGGTTCTCTGGGGCCAACGTCCTGACTTTC. Amino acids: CASSPRFSGANVLTF. The whole variable domain, filled in from reference TRBV7-9 and TRBJ2-6, reads DTGVSQNPRHKITKRGQNVTFRCDPISEHNRLYWYRQTLGQGPEFLTYFQNEAQLEKSRLLSDRFSAERPKGSFSTLEIQRTEQGDSAMYLCASSPRFSGANVLTFGAGSRLTVL.

The J gene is TRBJ2-6, the V gene TRBV2; D is uncertain. V was trimmed by 5 bases and J by 0 bases, leaving 11 bases between them. The germline CDR1 and CDR2 sequences are SNHLY and FYNNEI. This CDR3 is 16 amino acids long. The DNA for the CDR3 is TGTGCCAGCAGTCCTCTTATAAACTCTGGGGCCAACGTCCTGACTTTC. As protein: CASSPLINSGANVLTF.

The CDR3, as DNA: TGCGCCAGCAGCTTGCCGGGCTCCACCAATGAGCAGTTCTTC. Its translation is CASSLPGSTNEQFF. V usage is TRBV5-1 and J usage is TRBJ2-1, with D uncertain. The CDR3 spans 14 residues. V gave up 1 base and J gave up 6 bases, with 11 bases separating them. From germline, CDR1 is SGHRS and CDR2 YFSETQ. The variable domain in full, completed from reference TRBV5-1 and TRBJ2-1, reads KAGVTQTPRYLIKTRGQQVTLSCSPISGHRSVSWYQQTPGQGLQFLFEYFSETQRNKGNFPGRFSGRQFSNSRSEMNVSTLELGDSALYLCASSLPGSTNEQFFGPGTRLTVL.

The chain links TRBV20-1 to TRBJ2-2; no firm D call. V lost 5 bases and J lost 4, with 11 bases in between. This CDR3 contains 13 residues. Looked up from germline, CDR1 is DFQATT and CDR2 is SNEGSKA (reference sequence). The CDR3 is CSARASGTGELFF. The CDR3 bases are TGCAGTGCTCGGGCGAGTGGCACCGGGGAGCTGTTTTTT.

The chain couples TRBV2 to TRBJ1-5; 9 bases align to TRBD1. The CDR3 is 14 amino acids. CDR1 is SNHLY and CDR2 is FYNNEI in the germline V gene. V dropped 6 bases and J dropped 7; count of bases not matched to a gene: 7. The CDR3 region is CASRMTTGGQPQHF. The CDR3 DNA reads as TGTGCCAGCAGGATGACGACAGGGGGACAGCCCCAGCATTTT.

This clonotype was seen a few times. The rearrangement uses TRBV15 and TRBJ2-4, with D possibly called TRBD1 or TRBD2 (5 bases each). V lost 1 base, J lost 6 bases, and 10 bases lay in between. The germline V gene has CDR1 LNHNV and CDR2 YYDKDF (reference sequence). CDR3 length equals 14 residues. The CDR3 sequence is CATSRGLGGNIQYF. CDR3 DNA: TGTGCCACCAGCAGAGGTCTTGGGGGAAACATTCAGTACTTC.

The CDR3, as DNA: TGTGCCAGCAGCTTGCGACGGACTGCAACTAATGAAAAACTGTTTTTT. Encoded protein: CASSLRRTATNEKLFF. The chain combines TRBV7-8 with TRBJ1-4, with unresolved D. The CDR3 extends over 16 amino acids. V was clipped by 3 bases and J by 0 bases, with 11 bases between them. CDR1 SGHVS and CDR2 FQNEAQ come from the germline V gene.

The chain couples TRBV7-2 to TRBJ2-3; D gene unclear. The germline V gene encodes CDR1 SGHTA and CDR2 FQGNSA. The CDR3 spans 14 residues. V lost 8 bases to trimming and J lost 2 bases, with 14 bases between them. The CDR3 loop is CASLSGATTDTQYF. Here the CDR3 DNA reads TGTGCCAGCCTCTCGGGCGCAACCACAGATACGCAGTATTTT.

The chain couples TRBV10-3 to TRBJ1-2, with a possible D match to TRBD1 (6 bases). Germline V gene lookup returns CDR1 ENHRY and CDR2 SYGVKD. The CDR3 is made up of 16 amino acids. V was pared by 3 bases and J by 6 bases, with 20 bases between. The CDR3 sequence: CAISERGNRVVNGYTF. CDR3 in DNA: TGTGCCATCAGTGAAAGAGGGAACAGGGTAGTTAATGGCTACACCTTC.

The chain employs TRBV2 and TRBJ2-7, with D perhaps matching TRBD1 or TRBD2 (5 bases each). Per germline, CDR1 SNHLY and CDR2 FYNNEI. CDR3 size: 12 residues. Trimming shortened V by 10 bases and J by 3 bases, and 13 bases separated the two germline ends. The CDR3 nucleotides are TGTGCCACCGGGGCCATTCGCTACGAGCAGTACTTC. Translating it yields CATGAIRYEQYF.